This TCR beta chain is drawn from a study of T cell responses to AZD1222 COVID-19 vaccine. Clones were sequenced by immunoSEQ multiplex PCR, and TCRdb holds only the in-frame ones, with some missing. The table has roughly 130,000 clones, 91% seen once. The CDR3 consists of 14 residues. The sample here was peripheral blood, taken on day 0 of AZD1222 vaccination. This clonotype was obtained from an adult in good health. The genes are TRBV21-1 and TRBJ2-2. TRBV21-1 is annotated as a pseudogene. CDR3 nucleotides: TGTGCCAGCCTCGGGGCAGACTCCACCGGGGAGCTGTTTTTT. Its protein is CASLGADSTGELFF.